The 6 T cell receptor beta chains below were found in one sample sequenced in a study of radiation and T cells in renal cell carcinoma. Clones were sequenced by immunoSEQ multiplex PCR, and TCRdb holds only the in-frame ones, with some missing. There are 120,000 or so clones in the sample; roughly four fifths occur only once, and roughly 6.2% lies in the top ten. Time point here: blood 2 weeks post-SBRT. The treatment was: 15 Gy SBRT to primary tumor, nephrectomy 4 weeks later. The sample consisted of blood, taken from a patient whose treatment included radiotherapy and nephrectomy. The receptor source for this set is a man between 45 and 60 years old with renal cell carcinoma.

V and J are TRBV5-1 and TRBJ1-1; D is unresolved. The CDR3 totals 16 residues. Trimming removed 4 bases from V and 0 bases from J, with 16 bases in between. The germline gives CDR1 SGHRS, CDR2 YFSETQ. In DNA, the CDR3 is TGCGCCAGCAGCGGGAGGGCAGGCCTTATGAACACTGAAGCTTTCTTT. Amino acids: CASSGRAGLMNTEAFF.

The chain joins TRBV6-1 to TRBJ2-1, with 10 bases matching TRBD2. The CDR3 loop spans 15 amino acids. Germline trimming cut 7 bases from V and 2 bases from J; bases unmatched to any gene: 5. The germline V gene encodes CDR1 MNHNS and CDR2 SASEGT. Here the CDR3 DNA reads TGTGCCAGCACCCAAGGACTAGCGGCCTACAATGAGCAGTTCTTC. Its translation is CASTQGLAAYNEQFF.

This chain links TRBV5-1 with TRBJ1-1, with 7 bases lining up with TRBD1. The ends lost 3 bases at V and 1 base at J; junction bases unmatched: 12. Germline V lookup: CDR1 SGHRS, CDR2 YFSETQ. The CDR3 is made up of 17 amino acids. The CDR3 loop is CASSSPTSGTANTEAFF. DNA for the CDR3: TGCGCCAGCAGCTCACCCACCTCCGGGACAGCGAACACTGAAGCTTTCTTT.

In regard to this clone: At one boundary the junction diverges from the germline segment, which might be a read error. The chain carries TRBV4-3 and TRBJ2-3, with a tentative D call TRBD2 (5 bases). CDR3 length: 13 amino acids. CDR1 is LGHNA and CDR2 is YSLEER in the germline V gene. CDR3 loop: CASSQDSRGGPNF. In DNA form, the CDR3 reads TGCGCCAGCAGCCAAGATTCGCGAGGAGGACCAAATTTT.

The chain employs TRBV7-9 and TRBJ2-1; 8 bases fit TRBD2. J was trimmed by 5 bases and V by 4 bases; bases with no gene match: 10. Per germline, CDR1 SEHNR and CDR2 FQNEAQ (reference sequence). CDR3 length: 16 amino acids. The CDR3 region has the DNA TGTGCCAGCAGCTCCCACATAGCGGGGTCCGACAATGAGCAGTTCTTC. Its protein is CASSSHIAGSDNEQFF.

This clone was seen a handful of times. The V and J genes are TRBV29-1 and TRBJ2-2, with no clear D. With 5 bases removed from V and 3 bases from J, the gap between germline ends came to 7 bases. CDR1 is SQVTM and CDR2 is ANQGSEA in the germline V gene. The CDR3 consists of 12 residues. CDR3 sequence: CSVTTYTGELFF. CDR3 coding DNA: TGCAGCGTTACCACCTACACCGGGGAGCTGTTTTTT.